The clone carrying this TCR beta chain showed up many times. The antigen remains unidentified. The sample originates from a study of T-cell reconstitution after alpha-beta-depleted transplantation in children. Study-wide findings and caveats: Certain patients had high TCRbeta diversity at day 60, and it came from recipient T cells and thymic progenitors that survived. T cells produced anew were the main source of T-cell counts and diversity one year after transplant. Where alpha-beta T cells came from about two months after transplant was reportedly several hundred expanded graft clones.

CDR1 is LGHNA, CDR2 YNFKEQ, per germline. With 0 bases clipped from V and 5 bases from J, the junction kept 3 bases outside the gene matches. This CDR3 comprises 15 residues. Using unique molecular identifiers, the investigators prepared the TCRbeta library. A single record per CDR3 protein comes from TCRdb applying MiXCR to the PCR reads. The sample carries over 120,000 distinct CDR3 sequences, about 8.8% recorded once. This receptor was taken from a female patient aged 2-9 years who had a stem cell transplant for congenital amegakaryocytic thrombocytopenia, so the T cells may come from the graft donor. Source: PBMCs, mostly from graft donor cells, taken 180 days after TCRalphabeta/CD19-depleted stem cell transplant. The chain joins TRBV4-2 to TRBJ2-5; 10 bases fit TRBD2. The DNA of the CDR3 is TGTGCCAGCAGCCAAGATCAAGCGGGAGGGGAGACCCAGTACTTC. It specifies CASSQDQAGGETQYF.